The entry that follows covers one T cell receptor beta chain sequence. Antigen: not known. The assay was immunoSEQ multiplex PCR, and TCRdb's table has in-frame clones only and misses some. The sample contains 150,000 to 160,000 clones, around 90% of which appear only once. Trimming shortened V by 3 bases and J by 3 bases, and 15 bases separated the two germline ends. The CDR3 sequence is 16 residues long. CDR1 MDHEN and CDR2 SYDVKM come from the germline V gene. This entry is derived from a study of T cell responses to AZD1222 COVID-19 vaccine. General observations from the study: Among those given AZD1222, only five or six were seropositive at baseline.

V and J are TRBV28 and TRBJ1-5; D is possibly TRBD1 (5 bases). This clonotype was sampled from an adult in good health. This sample comprised peripheral blood, obtained on day 0 of AZD1222 vaccination. CDR3 loop: CASSLGGGPPNQPQHF. CDR3 DNA: TGTGCCAGCAGTTTGGGGGGGGGTCCTCCCAATCAGCCCCAGCATTTT.